Each of the 32 T cell receptor beta chains below was sequenced from the same sample in a study of T cells in Graves' hyperthyroidism and ophthalmopathy. There were TCR beta CDR3 regions amplified from RNA transcripts. RT-PCR in the first round (using the HTBI primer set) targeted the TCR CDR3. TCRdb processed the multiplex PCR reads anew with MiXCR; each CDR3 protein has one entry. Seen here are 300,000 to 350,000 distinct CDR3 sequences, roughly 14% observed once, and the top ten hold just under 25%. Sequencing used blood. These receptors were obtained from a woman under 40 with Graves' hyperthyroidism.

This clonotype was seen at least ten times. The CDR3 loop is CASSEEQGSSYNEQFF. CDR3 in DNA: TGTGCCAGCAGTGAGGAACAGGGGAGCTCCTACAATGAGCAGTTCTTC. The chain has TRBV2 and TRBJ2-1; 7 bases agree with TRBD1. V was pared by 3 bases and J by 0 bases, with 5 bases of the junction left unmatched. CDR3 length: 16 residues. Looked up from germline, CDR1 is SNHLY and CDR2 is FYNNEI.

This clonotype has a count of ten or more. The chain joins TRBV29-1 to TRBJ2-7; either TRBD1 or TRBD2 may supply D (5 bases each). CDR1 is SQVTM, CDR2 ANQGSEA, per germline. The CDR3 is 12 amino acids. Here the CDR3 DNA reads TGCAGTGGTGGGCGCAGGGACGGCGAGCAGTACTTC. Translation: CSGGRRDGEQYF.

The chain employs TRBV3-1 and TRBJ2-1; 7 bases line up with TRBD1. The CDR3 spans 17 residues. Germline V gene lookup returns CDR1 LGHDT and CDR2 YNNKEL (reference sequence). J was trimmed by 1 base and V by 3 bases; bases with no gene match: 9. The CDR3 here is CASSHLVTGLSYNEQFF. For the CDR3, the DNA is TGTGCCAGCAGCCATTTAGTGACAGGGTTATCCTACAATGAGCAGTTCTTC.

This clonotype was picked up many times. V gene TRBV2 combines with J gene TRBJ1-1, with TRBD1 as a possible D gene (5 bases). CDR1 and CDR2 (germline): SNHLY, FYNNEI. Trimming cost V 6 bases and J 5 bases, with 16 bases left between them. The CDR3 spans 14 residues. The CDR3 DNA sequence: TGTGCCAGCAGGCTCGGGACCCTCGGGACTGAAGCTTTCTTT. It yields the protein CASRLGTLGTEAFF.

With respect to this clonotype: A read error is possible here, since a much larger clone lies one base away. This chain joins TRBV29-1 and TRBJ2-7; D uncertain. In germline, CDR1 is SQVTM, CDR2 ANQGSEA. CDR3 size: 11 residues. CDR3 protein: CSVESSHEQYF. CDR3 sequence (DNA): TGCAGCGTTGAGAGCTCCCACGAGCAGTACTTC.

This clonotype has more than one count but fewer than ten. The chain is built from TRBV7-3 and TRBJ2-1, with 12 bases aligning to TRBD1. This CDR3 spans 16 amino acids. Germline V gene sequence: CDR1 SGHTA, CDR2 FQGTGA. The junction had 9 bases not matched to a gene; V was cut back by 2 bases and J by 10 bases. The CDR3 region is CASSLVGTGGSWEQFF. The CDR3, as DNA: TGTGCCAGCAGCTTAGTCGGGACAGGGGGCAGTTGGGAGCAGTTCTTC. Full variable domain (rest looked up from reference TRBV7-3 and TRBJ2-1): GAGVSQTPSNKVTEKGKYVELRCDPISGHTALYWYRQSLGQGPEFLIYFQGTGAADDSGLPNDRFFAVRPEGSVSTLKIQRTERGDSAVYLCASSLVGTGGSWEQFFGPGTRLTVL.

This clonotype was seen repeatedly, ten times or more. The chain recombines TRBV28 with TRBJ2-5, with D perhaps matching TRBD2 (5 bases). V dropped 7 bases and J dropped 1 base, with 13 bases sitting between them. The length of the CDR3 is 14 residues. Germline CDR1 reads MDHEN; CDR2 reads SYDVKM. The CDR3 DNA reads TGTGCCAGCACAGGAGGAGCGCCCCAAGAGACCCAGTACTTC. This sequence encodes CASTGGAPQETQYF.

This clonotype was picked up a small number of times. The chain is built from TRBV3-1 and TRBJ2-7; no definite D call. Germline V gene lookup returns CDR1 LGHDT and CDR2 YNNKEL (reference sequence). The CDR3 has 13 residues. The ends were cut back, 4 bases at V and 0 bases at J, with 7 bases in the middle. The DNA of the CDR3 is TGTGCCAGCAGCCCCGTTAGCTCCTACGAGCAGTACTTC. The encoded protein is CASSPVSSYEQYF.

This clonotype was detected a few times. The chain joins TRBV6-1 to TRBJ2-7, with D possibly TRBD2 on 5 matching bases. The germline V gene has CDR1 MNHNS and CDR2 SASEGT. V lost 6 bases to trimming and J lost 3 bases, with 12 bases between them. CDR3 size: 13 residues. CDR3 protein: CASRPGRGYEQYF. CDR3 sequence (DNA): TGTGCCAGCAGGCCCGGACGGGGCTACGAGCAGTACTTC.

This clonotype was seen a handful of times. The rearrangement links TRBV24-1 to TRBJ1-5; maybe TRBD1 (5 bases). Trimming stripped 11 bases from V and 0 bases from J, with 25 bases between. This CDR3 contains 18 residues. Germline lookup yields CDR1 KGHDR and CDR2 SFDVKD. CDR3 bases: TGTGCCAGCAACGGAGGGACGGAGTGGGGATATAGCAATCAGCCCCAGCATTTT. Translated: CASNGGTEWGYSNQPQHF.

Only a few counts were recorded for this clonotype. The CDR3: CASSVVPAGGTDTQYF. For the CDR3, the DNA is TGTGCCAGCAGCGTAGTTCCAGCGGGAGGCACAGATACGCAGTATTTT. The rearrangement joins TRBV9 to TRBJ2-3, with 8 bases identical to TRBD2. Trimming removed 0 bases from V and 1 base from J; junction bases left unmatched: 4. The CDR3 contains 16 residues. Germline V gene lookup returns CDR1 SGDLS and CDR2 YYNGEE.

This clonotype has a count of ten or more. This chain uses TRBV5-1 with TRBJ2-7; unclear D gene. The V gene lost 4 bases and the J gene lost 0 bases, with 11 bases spanning the gap. CDR3 length: 14 residues. CDR1 SGHRS and CDR2 YFSETQ come from the germline V gene. The CDR3 loop reads CASSLKAFSYEQYF. DNA for the CDR3: TGCGCCAGCAGCCTGAAGGCATTCTCCTACGAGCAGTACTTC.

This clonotype came up many times. V is TRBV27 and J is TRBJ2-1; 12 bases line up with TRBD2. The CDR3 is made up of 14 amino acids. Germline-derived CDR1 and CDR2 are MNHEY and SMNVEV (reference sequence). V lost 5 bases, J lost 7 bases, and 3 bases stayed unmatched. The CDR3 region has the DNA TGTGCCAGCAGTCGACTAGCGGGAGTAAATGAGCAGTTCTTC. As protein: CASSRLAGVNEQFF.

The chain combines TRBV28 with TRBJ2-5; no definite D call. The length of the CDR3 is 12 residues. Trimming left V 6 bases short and J 11 bases short, with 16 bases between. Germline CDR1 MDHEN, CDR2 SYDVKM. The CDR3 DNA sequence: TGTGCCAGCAGAGAAGTTGAATCGAAACAGTACTTC. It encodes CASREVESKQYF.

This sequence joins TRBV6-1 and TRBJ1-5; possible D gene TRBD1, 6 bases. Per germline, CDR1 MNHNS and CDR2 SASEGT. Trimming cost V 5 bases and J 5 bases, with 13 bases left between them. The CDR3 spans 14 residues. DNA of the CDR3: TGTGCCAGCAGTCCAGGACAGTCCCATCAGCCCCAGCATTTT. Amino acid sequence: CASSPGQSHQPQHF.

V gene TRBV4-1 combines with J gene TRBJ2-1; 8 bases fit TRBD2. Germline CDR1 is MGHRA and CDR2 is YSYEKL. The junction had 8 bases not matched to a gene; V was cut back by 1 base and J by 9 bases. The CDR3 length is 15 residues. The CDR3 reads CASSQALSGSTEQFF. As DNA, the CDR3 is TGCGCCAGCAGCCAAGCCCTGAGCGGGAGCACTGAGCAGTTCTTC.

The sample holds a few counts of this clonotype. The chain uses TRBV7-9 and TRBJ2-3; TRBD2 agrees at 7 bases. CDR3 length: 16 residues. Trimming at V came to 5 bases and at J to 4 bases, leaving 12 bases not matched to a gene. Germline V gene lookup returns CDR1 SEHNR and CDR2 FQNEAQ (reference sequence). The CDR3 is CASSLPAGRGADTQYF. In nucleotides, the CDR3 is TGTGCCAGCAGCCTCCCAGCGGGCCGGGGGGCAGATACGCAGTATTTT.

This clonotype was detected many times. The chain recombines TRBV5-4 with TRBJ2-1, with TRBD1 matching over 7 bases. Germline V gene sequence: CDR1 SGHNT, CDR2 YYREEE (reference sequence). This CDR3 is built from 15 residues. Unmatched junction bases numbered 9, after V lost 5 bases and J lost 4 bases. CDR3 in DNA: TGTGCCAGCAGGGGGACGGGACAGATATACAATGAGCAGTTCTTC. It translates to CASRGTGQIYNEQFF.

This clonotype was detected many times. This chain joins TRBV12-3 or TRBV12-4 and TRBJ1-2, with TRBD1 identical over 8 bases. The CDR3 covers 15 residues. V lost 5 bases, J lost 8 bases, and 13 bases stayed unmatched. The CDR3 DNA is TGTGCCAGCAGTCTCCCCGACAGGGGTGATGGGGGCTACACCTTC. Protein: CASSLPDRGDGGYTF.

This clonotype was counted at least ten times. V gene TRBV5-1 combines with J gene TRBJ2-2; D possibly corresponds to TRBD2 (5 bases). The V end was cut by 0 bases, the J end by 5 bases, with 11 bases between. The germline CDR1 and CDR2 sequences are SGHRS and YFSETQ. The CDR3 runs to 15 residues. CDR3 nucleotides: TGCGCCAGCAGCTTGGGTCCGGGGTTAACCGGGGAGCTGTTTTTT. This sequence encodes CASSLGPGLTGELFF.

The rearrangement joins TRBV7-8 to TRBJ2-7; no firm D call. The germline V gene encodes CDR1 SGHVS and CDR2 FQNEAQ. This CDR3 spans 13 amino acids. Trimming took 5 bases from V and 4 from J, leaving 12 bases between them. Here the CDR3 reads CASSRTTTYEQYF. The DNA for the CDR3 is TGTGCCAGCAGCAGAACGACCACTTACGAGCAGTACTTC. The whole variable domain, filled in from reference TRBV7-8 and TRBJ2-7, reads GAGVSQSPRYKVAKRGQDVALRCDPISGHVSLFWYQQALGQGPEFLTYFQNEAQLDKSGLPSDRFFAERPEGSVSTLKIQRTQQEDSAVYLCASSRTTTYEQYFGPGTRLTVT.

As for this clonotype: At one end the junction does not follow the germline gene, possibly because of a read error. The chain combines TRBV20-1 with TRBJ2-3, with D perhaps matching TRBD2 (5 bases). This CDR3 spans 13 amino acids. The germline V gene encodes CDR1 DFQATT and CDR2 SNEGSKA (reference sequence). Here the CDR3 reads CSARGAATDTQYF. DNA for the CDR3: TGCAGTGCCAGAGGAGCGGCAACAGATACGCAGTATTTT.

The V gene is TRBV9, the J gene TRBJ1-5, with no clear D. Germline V gene data show CDR1 as SGDLS and CDR2 as YYNGEE. V was trimmed by 0 bases and J by 2 bases, leaving 6 bases between them. CDR3 length: 14 residues. The CDR3 coding sequence is TGTGCCAGCAGCGTAGACAGCCGCAATCAGCCCCAGCATTTT. Protein sequence: CASSVDSRNQPQHF.

The sample holds many counts of this clonotype. The chain employs TRBV28 and TRBJ2-3; D uncertain. CDR3 size: 12 residues. Trimming took off 11 bases at V and 0 bases at J, with 9 bases between the two ends. Germline values: CDR1 MDHEN, CDR2 SYDVKM. This CDR3 reads CAARSSTDTQYF. In DNA form, the CDR3 reads TGTGCCGCACGATCTAGCACAGATACGCAGTATTTT.

This clonotype appeared many times. V and J are TRBV28 and TRBJ2-3; maybe TRBD1 (6 bases). The CDR3 sequence is 17 residues long. V gave up 6 bases and J gave up 0 bases, with 19 bases separating them. In germline, CDR1 is MDHEN, CDR2 SYDVKM. This CDR3 is CASRAMGHYSSTDTQYF. The CDR3 DNA reads as TGTGCCAGCAGGGCGATGGGACACTACTCAAGCACAGATACGCAGTATTTT.

Ten or more counts support this clonotype. The rearrangement uses TRBV29-1 and TRBJ1-4; maybe TRBD1 (5 bases). The germline V gene encodes CDR1 SQVTM and CDR2 ANQGSEA. Trimming removed 5 bases at V and 8 bases at J, with 21 bases between. The CDR3 is 15 amino acids. The CDR3 DNA follows: TGCAGCGTTTTAGACCCAGGGAGGGCGGGCGAAAAACTGTTTTTT. Translation gives CSVLDPGRAGEKLFF.

The chain couples TRBV12-3 or TRBV12-4 to TRBJ2-1, with D tentatively TRBD2 (6 bases). V was trimmed by 5 bases and J by 5 bases, leaving 22 bases between them. This CDR3 has 17 amino acids. The CDR3 reads CASSNSVKTRGDNEQFF. As DNA, the CDR3 is TGTGCCAGCAGTAACTCGGTTAAGACTAGAGGAGACAATGAGCAGTTCTTC.

This clonotype was counted between two and nine times. The gene calls are TRBV6-5 and TRBJ1-2; D gene uncertain. The germline V gene has CDR1 MNHEY and CDR2 SVGAGI. Trimming took 0 bases from V and 3 from J, leaving 8 bases between them. CDR3 size: 14 residues. This CDR3 is CASSYSPSDYGYTF. The DNA for the CDR3 is TGTGCCAGCAGTTACTCGCCCAGCGACTATGGCTACACCTTC.

As regards this clonotype: Given a much more abundant clone one base away, this may be a read error. V gene TRBV12-3 or TRBV12-4 combines with J gene TRBJ2-2, with D tentatively TRBD2 (6 bases). The CDR3 covers 15 residues. CDR3 sequence (DNA): TGTGCCAGCAGTGCGGGAATGACGGGCACCGGGGAGCCGTTTTTT. Residues: CASSAGMTGTGEPFF.

The chain has TRBV11-2 and TRBJ2-5; D possibly corresponds to TRBD1 (6 bases). Germline V lookup: CDR1 SGHAT, CDR2 FQNNGV. The CDR3 spans 16 residues. V was pared by 0 bases and J by 2 bases, with 13 bases between. The CDR3 loop is CASSLDLRDIQETQYF. As DNA, the CDR3 is TGTGCCAGCAGCTTAGATTTACGGGACATACAAGAGACCCAGTACTTC.

This clonotype was found a few times. CDR3 amino acids: CASSYREGTTGELFF. CDR3 in DNA: TGTGCCAGCAGCTATCGGGAGGGTACTACCGGGGAGCTGTTTTTT. This chain uses TRBV5-5 with TRBJ2-2; 8 bases fit TRBD2. This CDR3 has 15 amino acids. Germline-derived CDR1 and CDR2 are SGHKS and YYEKEE (reference sequence). The trim removed 3 bases at V and 5 bases at J, leaving 6 bases unmatched.

This clonotype was seen a few times. V usage is TRBV6-2 or TRBV6-3 and J usage is TRBJ2-1, with D maybe TRBD2 (6 bases). The ends were cut back, 8 bases at V and 5 bases at J, with 13 bases in the middle. This CDR3 has 13 residues. Germline CDR1 and CDR2: MNHEY and SVGEGT. The CDR3 DNA sequence: TGTGCCAGCGCCCCGGGAGCTCACAATGAGCAGTTCTTC. Its protein is CASAPGAHNEQFF.